The sequence of this T cell receptor beta chain was determined in a study of cytomegalovirus exposure and HLA in healthy donors (dated by TCRdb to about 2017). Background for the entire study: According to a later analysis, the roughly 120 validation repertoires were produced on the same platform as the approximately 600 repertoires of the first cohort. The study was designed to test whether signatures of past pathogen exposure could be identified by cataloging public T cell receptors. In addition to the first cohort of approximately 650 subjects, a separate validation cohort of over 90 different subjects was used. To predict cytomegalovirus infection status, the study combined high-throughput TCR immunosequencing, statistical association of individual TCRs with disease status, and machine learning.

Donors formed part of the validation cohort, which comprised over a hundred subjects and was distinct from the first cohort of roughly 600 subjects. Libraries were constructed by the immunoSEQ multiplex PCR assay. Turning to the authors' computational methods: A statistical classification framework was built for diagnosing cytomegalovirus status from the catalog of TCR beta chain sequences. Not all clones reach the TCRdb copy of this immuneACCESS table, which keeps in-frame sequences only. Checked studies attribute under half of the gap to unresolved V genes and leave the rest unexplained. V and J calls and clone size are as listed in that table; D and trimming were resolved from the DNA. The sample data list roughly 310,000 clones, and 88% of these were observed just once. Jointly, the top ten make up over 0.9% of the sample. The CDR3 runs 14 amino acids, cysteine and phenylalanine included. Only the CDR3 DNA stays, 42 bases, in frame from base 1. The CDR1 and CDR2 encoded by the germline V gene are SGHDN and FVKESK. V is clipped by 4 bases and J by 0 bases, and the sequence between their germline boundaries is 7 bases long.

Concerning this clone: The clone's antigen remains unknown. No base qualities exist here, and no much larger clone lies one base off it.

What the work shows at the level of the full study, not this receptor alone: All 120 repertoires were used to score co-occurrence in the validation cohort in a later analysis, because that analysis had no HLA typing for the cohort. Of the cluster scores, 85% to 95% were above 0 in a later analysis, which found that TCRs clustered in the first cohort also tended to co-occur in the 120 or so validation repertoires. According to the authors, the approach could potentially be generalized to other disease states and immunological phenotypes. Three of the identified cytomegalovirus-associated TCR beta chains were confirmed in vitro to be specific for cytomegalovirus antigens. While some public TCRs were present in many individuals, most TCR sequences turned up only very rarely across donors. The classifier was reported to diagnose cytomegalovirus status with high specificity and sensitivity in both the original cohort and the validation cohort. The study listed around 160 TCR beta chains as associated with cytomegalovirus.

The receptor chain draws on TRBV14 and TRBJ1-3; the D gene assignment is ambiguous. The sequence was collected from a man younger than 45 in good health and CMV-seronegative. Specimen: PBMCs. Here the CDR3 is given as CASSRYGSGNTIYF. In nucleotides, the sequence is TGTGCCAGCAGCCGATACGGCTCTGGAAACACCATATATTTT.